This is a list of T cell receptor beta chains from one sample in a study of T cell repertoires in cytomegalovirus infection. TCRdb re-derived calls from the reads in MiXCR, one entry per CDR3 protein. The sample records about 260,000 distinct CDR3 sequences, approximately 14% being singletons. Sequenced: PBMCs. Source of these receptors: a human donor in good health (CMV status not recorded). Some clones in this sample may be carry-over from other donors' samples. Each CDR3 is given with its conserved first and last residue. D genes are given only for firm matches. Not all rows give a size; the values are once, few, many and, for expanded clones, a class.

abundance,d_gene,v_gene,j_gene,CDR3nt,CDR3aa
NA,NA,TRBV5-6,TRBJ2-1,TGTGCCAGCAGCTTGTACTTGGGGAATGAGCAGTTCTTC,CASSLYLGNEQFF
NA,NA,TRBV9,TRBJ2-7,TGTGCCAGCAGCGTAGGTGGGGCGGGCGACGGCGAGCAGTACTTC,CASSVGGAGDGEQYF
few,NA,TRBV7-3,TRBJ2-1,TGTGCCAGCAGCTTAACTGGCTTCAATGAGCAGTTCTTC,CASSLTGFNEQFF
many,TRBD1,TRBV7-2,TRBJ2-4,TGTGCCAGCAGCTTAGCCCTCCAGGGGGCGGGAAACATTCAGTACTTC,CASSLALQGAGNIQYF
few,TRBD2,TRBV9,TRBJ2-3,TGTGCCAGCAGCGTAGAGGGGGGCGGGGGGGCCGGTACAGATACGCAGTATTTT,CASSVEGGGGAGTDTQYF
NA,NA,TRBV9,TRBJ1-1,TGTGCCAGCAGCGTAGAAGGGAGAATGAACACTGAAGCTTTCTTT,CASSVEGRMNTEAFF
few,NA,TRBV28,TRBJ2-1,TGTGCCAGCAGCTCTAGCACACTTGGGGCTCACAATGAGCAGTTCTTC,CASSSSTLGAHNEQFF
few,NA,TRBV20-1,TRBJ1-6,TGCAGTGCTAGAGATACCAATTCCTATAATTCACCCCTCCACTTT,CSARDTNSYNSPLHF
NA,NA,TRBV12-3/TRBV12-4,TRBJ2-1,TGTGCCAGCAGTCTAGACGGAGACTACAATGAGCAGTTCTTC,CASSLDGDYNEQFF
NA,TRBD1,TRBV5-1,TRBJ2-7,TGCGCCAGCAGCTCGACAGGGGGCATCGAGCAGTACTTC,CASSSTGGIEQYF
NA,NA,TRBV11-2,TRBJ2-3,TGTGCCAGCAGCTTAGGTCGGACGTACACAGATACGCAGTATTTT,CASSLGRTYTDTQYF
NA,NA,TRBV29-1,TRBJ1-1,TGCAGCGTTGGATTGTTGGCCCTGACTGTCGAAGCTTTCTTT,CSVGLLALTVEAFF
NA,NA,TRBV4-3,TRBJ2-7,TGCGCCAGCAGCCAAGCCCAAGGGGACGAGCAGTACTTC,CASSQAQGDEQYF
few,NA,TRBV28,TRBJ2-7,TGTGCCAGCACCACCCTCGTCACCTACGAGCAGTACTTC,CASTTLVTYEQYF
NA,TRBD2,TRBV20-1,TRBJ2-5,TGCAGTGCTTTGGACCCAAAACTAGCGGTACCGGAGACCCAGTACTTC,CSALDPKLAVPETQYF
NA,NA,TRBV29-1,TRBJ2-1,TGCAGCGGTCTAGCTCCTGAGCAGTTCTTC,CSGLAPEQFF
many,TRBD1,TRBV4-2,TRBJ1-2,TGTGCCAGCAGCCCCGGGACAGGGGAGGAGGGCTACACCTTC,CASSPGTGEEGYTF
few,TRBD1,TRBV20-1,TRBJ1-1,TGCAGTGCTAGCGGGTGGACAGGGGGTAGCAAAAGGGACACTGAAGCTTTCTTT,CSASGWTGGSKRDTEAFF
many,NA,TRBV7-2,TRBJ2-1,TGTGCCAGCAGCTTATTGGGCCACAATGAGCAGTTCTTC,CASSLLGHNEQFF
NA,TRBD1,TRBV25-1,TRBJ1-4,TGTGCCAGCAGTGCTGACAGGGGGCAGTTAGGTGAAAAACTGTTTTTT,CASSADRGQLGEKLFF
many,NA,TRBV7-8,TRBJ2-1,TGTGCCAGCAGCTTAGCACTCTCTAATGAGCAGTTCTTC,CASSLALSNEQFF
many,NA,TRBV7-6,TRBJ2-2,TGTGCCAGCAGCTTAGAAGGGGAAACCGGGGAGCTGTTTTTT,CASSLEGETGELFF
few,NA,TRBV6-2/TRBV6-3,TRBJ2-7,TGTGCCAGCAGTGGTATAGTGGAGGGCCGCAACTACGAGCAGTACTTC,CASSGIVEGRNYEQYF
NA,NA,TRBV2,TRBJ1-1,TGTGCCAGCAGCACCTATGTTGGGACTGAAGCTTTCTTT,CASSTYVGTEAFF
NA,TRBD1,TRBV20-1,TRBJ2-7,TGCAGTGCTACTGACAGGGGAAAGGGCGAGCAGTACTTC,CSATDRGKGEQYF
NA,NA,TRBV11-2,TRBJ1-2,TGTGCCAGCAGCTTAGTCGGACGGGATGATGGCTACACCTTC,CASSLVGRDDGYTF
few,TRBD2,TRBV5-8,TRBJ2-3,TGTGCCAGCAGCTTGGGACTAGCGGGGTCAGATACGCAGTATTTT,CASSLGLAGSDTQYF
few,NA,TRBV27,TRBJ2-7,TGTGCCAGCAGTTATCGAGCGGAGAGCTCCTACGAGCAGTACTTC,CASSYRAESSYEQYF
few,TRBD1,TRBV5-5,TRBJ1-2,TGTGCCAGCAGCTTGGTGGGGACAGGGATGATTGGCTACACCTTC,CASSLVGTGMIGYTF
few,NA,TRBV28,TRBJ2-7,TGTGCCAGCAGTCCCCGTGGCAAGAGCTCCTACGAGCAGTACTTC,CASSPRGKSSYEQYF